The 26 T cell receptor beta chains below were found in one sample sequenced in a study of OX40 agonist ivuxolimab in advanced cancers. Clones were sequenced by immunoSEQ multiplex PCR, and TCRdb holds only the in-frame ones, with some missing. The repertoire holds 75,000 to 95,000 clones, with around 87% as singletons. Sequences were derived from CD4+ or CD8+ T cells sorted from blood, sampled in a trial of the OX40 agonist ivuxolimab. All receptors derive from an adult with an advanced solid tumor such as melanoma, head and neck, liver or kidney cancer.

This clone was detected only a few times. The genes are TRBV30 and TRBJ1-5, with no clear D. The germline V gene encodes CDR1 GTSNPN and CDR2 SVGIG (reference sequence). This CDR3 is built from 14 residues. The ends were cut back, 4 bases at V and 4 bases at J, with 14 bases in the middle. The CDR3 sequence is CAWTPTVGNQPQHF. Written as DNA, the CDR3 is TGTGCCTGGACCCCAACCGTGGGGAATCAGCCCCAGCATTTT.

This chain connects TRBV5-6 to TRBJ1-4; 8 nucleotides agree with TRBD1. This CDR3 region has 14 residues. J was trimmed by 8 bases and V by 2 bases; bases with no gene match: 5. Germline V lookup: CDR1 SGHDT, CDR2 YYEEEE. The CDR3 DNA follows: TGTGCCAGCAGCTTTTCTGGGACAGGAGAAAAACTGTTTTTT. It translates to CASSFSGTGEKLFF.

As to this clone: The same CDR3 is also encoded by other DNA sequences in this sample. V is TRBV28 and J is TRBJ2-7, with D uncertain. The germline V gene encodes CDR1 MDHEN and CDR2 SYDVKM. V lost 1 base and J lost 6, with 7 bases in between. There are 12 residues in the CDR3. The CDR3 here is CASSLLVGEQYF. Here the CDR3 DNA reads TGTGCCAGCAGTTTATTAGTGGGCGAGCAGTACTTC.

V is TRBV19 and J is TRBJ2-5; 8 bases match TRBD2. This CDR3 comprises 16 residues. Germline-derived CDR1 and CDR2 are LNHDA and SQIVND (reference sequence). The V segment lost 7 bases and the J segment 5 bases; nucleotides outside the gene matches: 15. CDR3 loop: CASTSIGGDLRETQYF. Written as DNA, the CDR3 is TGTGCCAGTACCAGTATCGGGGGGGACCTTCGGGAGACCCAGTACTTC.

CDR3 region: CASSLRQGAYGYTF. CDR3 nucleotides: TGCGCCAGCAGCTTAAGACAGGGGGCATATGGCTACACCTTC. The chain uses TRBV5-1 and TRBJ1-2; 10 bases are a match to TRBD1. This CDR3 has 14 amino acids. V lost 2 bases, J lost 5 bases, and 3 bases stayed unmatched. In germline, CDR1 is SGHRS, CDR2 YFSETQ.

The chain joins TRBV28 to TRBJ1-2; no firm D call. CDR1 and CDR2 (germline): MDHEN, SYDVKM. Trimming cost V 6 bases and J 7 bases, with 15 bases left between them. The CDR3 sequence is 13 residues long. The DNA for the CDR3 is TGTGCCAGCAGAGACAACGATTATCCTGGCTACACCTTC. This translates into CASRDNDYPGYTF.

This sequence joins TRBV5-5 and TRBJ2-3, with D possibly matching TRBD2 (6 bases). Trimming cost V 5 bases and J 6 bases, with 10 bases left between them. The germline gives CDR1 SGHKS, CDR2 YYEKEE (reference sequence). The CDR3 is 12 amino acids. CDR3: CASSRREDTQYF. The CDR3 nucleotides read TGTGCCAGCAGTCGGAGGGAGGATACGCAGTATTTT.

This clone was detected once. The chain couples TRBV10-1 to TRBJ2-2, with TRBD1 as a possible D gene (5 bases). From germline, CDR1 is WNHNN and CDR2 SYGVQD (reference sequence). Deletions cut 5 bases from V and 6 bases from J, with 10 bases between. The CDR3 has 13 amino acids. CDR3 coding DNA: TGCGCCAGCAGTACCCAGGGCTCCGGGGAGCTGTTTTTT. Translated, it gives CASSTQGSGELFF.

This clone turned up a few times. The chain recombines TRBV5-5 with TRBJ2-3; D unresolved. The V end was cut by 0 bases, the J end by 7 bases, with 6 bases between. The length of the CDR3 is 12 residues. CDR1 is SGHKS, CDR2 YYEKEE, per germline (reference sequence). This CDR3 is CASSLEYYTQYF. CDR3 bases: TGTGCCAGCAGCTTGGAGTATTATACGCAGTATTTT.

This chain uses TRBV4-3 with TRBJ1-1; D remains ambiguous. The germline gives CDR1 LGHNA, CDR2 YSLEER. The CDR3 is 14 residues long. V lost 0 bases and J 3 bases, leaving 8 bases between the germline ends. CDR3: CASSQDRTDTEAFF. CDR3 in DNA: TGCGCCAGCAGCCAAGACCGGACGGACACTGAAGCTTTCTTT.

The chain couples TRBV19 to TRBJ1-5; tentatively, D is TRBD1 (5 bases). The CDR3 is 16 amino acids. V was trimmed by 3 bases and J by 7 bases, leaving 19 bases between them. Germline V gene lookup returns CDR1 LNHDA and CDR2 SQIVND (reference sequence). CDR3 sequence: CASSMQGSGWYQPQHF. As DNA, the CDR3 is TGTGCCAGTAGTATGCAGGGATCAGGGTGGTACCAGCCCCAGCATTTT.

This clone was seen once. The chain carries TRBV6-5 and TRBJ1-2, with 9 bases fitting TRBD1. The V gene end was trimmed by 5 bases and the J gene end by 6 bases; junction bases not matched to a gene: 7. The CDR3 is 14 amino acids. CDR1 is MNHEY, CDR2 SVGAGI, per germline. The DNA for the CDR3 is TGTGCCAGCAGTCGTATCGACAGGGGGGATGGCTACACCTTC. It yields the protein CASSRIDRGDGYTF.

CDR3 sequence: CASRRQGARNTEAFF. CDR3 coding DNA: TGCGCCAGCAGGCGGCAGGGGGCGCGGAACACTGAAGCTTTCTTT. The chain carries TRBV10-2 and TRBJ1-1; 8 bases align to TRBD1. J gave up 1 base and V 6 bases, and 7 bases lay outside the gene matches. The CDR3 spans 15 residues. CDR1 and CDR2 from the germline V gene are WSHSY and SAAADI.

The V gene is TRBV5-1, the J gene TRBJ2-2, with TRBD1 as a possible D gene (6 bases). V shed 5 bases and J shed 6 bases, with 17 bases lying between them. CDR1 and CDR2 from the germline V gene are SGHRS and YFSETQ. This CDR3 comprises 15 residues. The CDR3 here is CASSSGTTPAGELFF. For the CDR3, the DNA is TGCGCCAGCAGTTCCGGGACAACGCCGGCCGGGGAGCTGTTTTTT.

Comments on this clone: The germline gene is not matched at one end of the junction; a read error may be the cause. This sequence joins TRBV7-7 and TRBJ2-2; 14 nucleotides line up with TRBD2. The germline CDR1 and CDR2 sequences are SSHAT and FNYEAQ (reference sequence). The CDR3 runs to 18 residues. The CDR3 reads CASSLTPTSGRGTGELFF. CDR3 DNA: TGTGCTAGCAGCTTAACACCGACTAGCGGGAGGGGCACCGGGGAGCTGTTTTTT.

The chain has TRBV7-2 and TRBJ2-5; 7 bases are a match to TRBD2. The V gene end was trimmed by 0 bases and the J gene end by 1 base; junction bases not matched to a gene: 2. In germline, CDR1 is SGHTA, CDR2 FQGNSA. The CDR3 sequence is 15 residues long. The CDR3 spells CASSLAGGSQETQYF. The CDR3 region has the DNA TGTGCCAGCAGCTTAGCGGGCGGGAGCCAAGAGACCCAGTACTTC.

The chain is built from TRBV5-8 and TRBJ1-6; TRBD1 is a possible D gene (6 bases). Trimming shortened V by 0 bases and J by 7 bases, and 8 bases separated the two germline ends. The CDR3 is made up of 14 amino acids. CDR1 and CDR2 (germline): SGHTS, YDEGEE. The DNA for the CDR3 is TGTGCCAGCAGCTTGGGACAGGTCAATTCACCCCTCCACTTT. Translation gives CASSLGQVNSPLHF.

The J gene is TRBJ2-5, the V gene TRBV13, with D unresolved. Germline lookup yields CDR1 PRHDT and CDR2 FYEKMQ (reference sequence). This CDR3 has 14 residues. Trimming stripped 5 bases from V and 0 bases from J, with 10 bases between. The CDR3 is CASSQGRYQETQYF. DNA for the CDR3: TGTGCCAGCAGCCAAGGCAGGTACCAAGAGACCCAGTACTTC.

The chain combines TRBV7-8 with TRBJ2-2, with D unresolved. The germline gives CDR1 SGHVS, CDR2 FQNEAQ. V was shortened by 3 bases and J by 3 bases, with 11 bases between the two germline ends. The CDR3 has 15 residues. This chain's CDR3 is CASSLGLSDTGELFF. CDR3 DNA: TGTGCCAGCAGCTTGGGCCTTTCAGACACCGGGGAGCTGTTTTTT.

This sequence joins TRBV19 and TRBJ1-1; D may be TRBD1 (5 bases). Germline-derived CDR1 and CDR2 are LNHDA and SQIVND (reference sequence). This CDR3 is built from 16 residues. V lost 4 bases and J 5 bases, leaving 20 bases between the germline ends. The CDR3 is CASSRLGGYEGTEAFF. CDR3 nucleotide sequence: TGTGCCAGTAGTAGACTCGGGGGTTACGAAGGAACTGAAGCTTTCTTT.

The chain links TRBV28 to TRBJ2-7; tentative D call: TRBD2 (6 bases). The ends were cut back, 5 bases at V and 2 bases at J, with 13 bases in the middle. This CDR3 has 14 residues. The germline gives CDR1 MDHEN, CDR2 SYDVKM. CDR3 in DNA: TGTGCCAGCAGTGGAGGGCCTTATCCCTACGAGCAGTACTTC. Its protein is CASSGGPYPYEQYF.

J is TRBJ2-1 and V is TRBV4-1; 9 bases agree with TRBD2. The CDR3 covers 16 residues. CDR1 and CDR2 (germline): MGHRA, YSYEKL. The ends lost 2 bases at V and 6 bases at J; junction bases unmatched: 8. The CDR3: CASSQSIAGEPNEQFF. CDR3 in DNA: TGCGCCAGCAGCCAAAGTATAGCGGGAGAGCCCAATGAGCAGTTCTTC.

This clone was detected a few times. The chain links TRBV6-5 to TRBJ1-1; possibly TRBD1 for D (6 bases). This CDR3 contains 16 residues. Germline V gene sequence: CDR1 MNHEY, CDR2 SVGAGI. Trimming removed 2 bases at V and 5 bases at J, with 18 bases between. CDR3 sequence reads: CASSYTYQGLWTEAFF. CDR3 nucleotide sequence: TGTGCCAGCAGTTACACCTACCAGGGGCTGTGGACTGAAGCTTTCTTT.

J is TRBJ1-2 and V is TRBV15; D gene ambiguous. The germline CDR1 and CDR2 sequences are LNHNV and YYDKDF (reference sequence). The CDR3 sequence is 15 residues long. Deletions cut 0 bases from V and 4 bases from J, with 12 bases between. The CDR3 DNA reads TGTGCCACCAGCAGAGATTATCGGACGGCCTATGGCTACACCTTC. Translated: CATSRDYRTAYGYTF.

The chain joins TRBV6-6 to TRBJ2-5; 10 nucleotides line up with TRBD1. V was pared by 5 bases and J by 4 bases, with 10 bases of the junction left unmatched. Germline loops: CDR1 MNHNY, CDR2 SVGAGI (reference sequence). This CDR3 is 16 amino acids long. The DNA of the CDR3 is TGTGCCAGCAGTACAGGATCCGGGACAGGGGTAGAGACCCAGTACTTC. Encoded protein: CASSTGSGTGVETQYF.

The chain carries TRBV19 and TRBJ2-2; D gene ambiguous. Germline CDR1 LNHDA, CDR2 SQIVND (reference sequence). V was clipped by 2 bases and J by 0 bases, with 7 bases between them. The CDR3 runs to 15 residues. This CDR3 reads CASSIYRPNTGELFF. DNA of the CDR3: TGTGCCAGTAGTATATACAGACCGAACACCGGGGAGCTGTTTTTT.